The present entry profiles one T cell receptor beta chain with its context. V was pared by 5 bases and J by 2 bases, with 6 bases between. This CDR3 is 12 amino acids long. This sample was included in a study of CD8 T cells in Susac syndrome. Sequencing of TCR beta was undertaken in CD8+ and CD4+ T cells derived from blood. Multiple sclerosis controls were treatment-naive patients with stable or active relapsing-remitting disease. RNA was extracted with the RNeasy kit, and a quantity of 0.5 to 1 ug was reverse transcribed using random hexamers. Multiplex PCR with immunoSEQ amplified the TCR beta CDR3 across 54 Vbeta and 13 Jbeta. TCRdb analysed the immunoSEQ multiplex PCR reads with MiXCR anew, one entry per CDR3 protein. The sample consists of approximately 270,000 distinct CDR3 sequences, approximately 92% of them appearing once.

Sequencing was done on a sample of CD4+ T cells from PBMCs. This TCR derives from a human donor with multiple sclerosis. This chain links TRBV12-3 or TRBV12-4 with TRBJ1-2; D uncertain. The CDR3 DNA reads as TGTGCCAGCAGTCAGGAGAACTATGGCTACACCTTC. Protein sequence: CASSQENYGYTF.